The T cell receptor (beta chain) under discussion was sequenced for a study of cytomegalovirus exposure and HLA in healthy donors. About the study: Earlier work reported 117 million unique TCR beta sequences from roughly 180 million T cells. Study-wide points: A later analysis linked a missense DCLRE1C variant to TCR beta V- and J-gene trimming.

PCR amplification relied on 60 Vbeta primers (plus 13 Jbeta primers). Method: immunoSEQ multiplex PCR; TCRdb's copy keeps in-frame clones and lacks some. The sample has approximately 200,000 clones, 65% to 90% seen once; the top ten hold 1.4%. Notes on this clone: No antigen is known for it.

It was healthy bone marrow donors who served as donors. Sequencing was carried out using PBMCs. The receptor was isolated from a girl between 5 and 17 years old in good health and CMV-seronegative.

CDR3: CASSSVEPETQYF. CDR3 bases: TGTGCCAGCAGCTCGGTGGAGCCAGAGACCCAGTACTTC. The chain recombines TRBV13 with TRBJ2-5; D is unclear. The CDR3 covers 13 residues. In germline, CDR1 is PRHDT, CDR2 FYEKMQ (reference sequence). The V end lost 4 bases, the J end lost 4 bases, and 10 bases lay between the germline ends.